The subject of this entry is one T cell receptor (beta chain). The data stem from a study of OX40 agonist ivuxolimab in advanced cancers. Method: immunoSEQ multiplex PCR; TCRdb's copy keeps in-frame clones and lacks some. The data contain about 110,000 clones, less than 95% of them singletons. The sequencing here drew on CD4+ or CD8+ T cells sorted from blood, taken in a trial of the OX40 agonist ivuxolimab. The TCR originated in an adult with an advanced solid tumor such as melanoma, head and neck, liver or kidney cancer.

The CDR3 DNA sequence: TGCAGCGGGGCCGGGGGGGGGAGAGATACGCAGTATTTT. Protein sequence: CSGAGGGRDTQYF. This rearrangement joins TRBV29-1 to TRBJ2-3; 8 bases map to TRBD2. CDR1 and CDR2 (germline): SQVTM, ANQGSEA. V shed 7 bases, J shed 5 bases, and the junction held 8 bases outside the gene matches. The CDR3 consists of 13 residues.